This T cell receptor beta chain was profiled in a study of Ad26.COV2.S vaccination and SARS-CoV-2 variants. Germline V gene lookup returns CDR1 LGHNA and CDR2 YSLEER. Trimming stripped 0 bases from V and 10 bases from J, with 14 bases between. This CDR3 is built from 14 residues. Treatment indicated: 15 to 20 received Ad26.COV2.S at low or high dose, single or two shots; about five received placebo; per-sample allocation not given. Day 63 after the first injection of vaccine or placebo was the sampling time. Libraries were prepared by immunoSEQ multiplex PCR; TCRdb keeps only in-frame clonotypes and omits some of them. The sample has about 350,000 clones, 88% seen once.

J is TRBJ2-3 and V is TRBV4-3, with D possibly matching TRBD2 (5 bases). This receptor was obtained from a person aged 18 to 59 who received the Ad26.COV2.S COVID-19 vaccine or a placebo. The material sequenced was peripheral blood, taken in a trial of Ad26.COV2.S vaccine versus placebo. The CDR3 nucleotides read TGCGCCAGCAGCCAAGATCCCCCCTTGCGGGCGCAGTATTTT. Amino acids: CASSQDPPLRAQYF.